These 31 T cell receptor beta chains were all obtained from the same sample, sequenced in a study of T-cell memory formation after mild COVID-19. Using its own MiXCR run on the 5' RACE reads, TCRdb lists one record per CDR3 protein. The sample holds 250,000 or so distinct CDR3 sequences, about 20% seen once. Material for sequencing was PBMCs or a T cell subset sorted from them (not recorded which). Receptor source: a young man who had mild COVID-19 (a few samples of this study predate the infection). Cell type and time point are not known.

There are a few counts of this clonotype. The rearrangement joins TRBV6-2 or TRBV6-3 to TRBJ2-1; tentatively, D is TRBD1 or TRBD2 (5 bases each). The CDR3 runs to 15 residues. The germline V gene has CDR1 MNHEY and CDR2 SVGEGT. V lost 6 bases to trimming and J lost 2 bases, with 14 bases between them. Here the CDR3 reads CASRVGDGTYNEQFF. In nucleotides, the CDR3 is TGTGCCAGCAGAGTTGGGGACGGAACCTACAATGAGCAGTTCTTC.

The genes are TRBV5-5 and TRBJ2-1; D is undetermined. The CDR3 is 15 amino acids. Germline CDR1 is SGHKS and CDR2 is YYEKEE (reference sequence). V dropped 0 bases and J dropped 0 bases, with 7 bases sitting between them. CDR3 sequence: CASSLEGYSYNEQFF. The CDR3 nucleotides are TGTGCCAGCAGCTTGGAAGGGTACTCCTACAATGAGCAGTTCTTC.

The CDR3 nucleotides read TGTGCCAGCATCAACTGGGGTACGCAGTATTTT. It codes for CASINWGTQYF. This chain uses TRBV28 with TRBJ2-3; no clear D gene. Per the germline V gene, CDR1 is MDHEN and CDR2 is SYDVKM. V gave up 7 bases and J gave up 8 bases, with 10 bases separating them. The CDR3 has 11 residues.

This chain uses TRBV6-5 with TRBJ2-5; 13 bases fit TRBD2. The J segment lost 5 bases and the V segment lost 5 bases, leaving 5 bases of the junction unmatched. The CDR3 contains 15 residues. Germline assignment: CDR1 MNHEY and CDR2 SVGAGI. The chain's CDR3 is CASSRRGLAGETQYF. The CDR3 coding sequence is TGTGCCAGCAGTCGTAGGGGACTAGCGGGGGAGACCCAGTACTTC.

This clonotype was counted at least ten times. This chain uses TRBV20-1 with TRBJ2-1; 8 nucleotides agree with TRBD2. Germline V lookup: CDR1 DFQATT, CDR2 SNEGSKA (reference sequence). V lost 0 bases and J lost 5; bases outside the gene matches: 9. This CDR3 comprises 16 residues. The CDR3 here is CSARDPRAGAHNEQFF. The CDR3 bases are TGCAGTGCTAGAGATCCCAGAGCGGGGGCCCACAATGAGCAGTTCTTC.

This clonotype was recorded a few times. The chain recombines TRBV7-9 with TRBJ2-3; the match to TRBD2 covers 7 bases. CDR1 is SEHNR, CDR2 FQNEAQ, per germline (reference sequence). The CDR3 runs 14 residues. V shed 4 bases, J shed 1 base, and the junction held 2 bases outside the gene matches. Here the CDR3 reads CASSWGGRTDTQYF. In DNA form, the CDR3 reads TGTGCCAGCAGCTGGGGGGGACGCACAGATACGCAGTATTTT. Variable domain in full (rest from reference TRBV7-9 and TRBJ2-3): DTGVSQNPRHKITKRGQNVTFRCDPISEHNRLYWYRQTLGQGPEFLTYFQNEAQLEKSRLLSDRFSAERPKGSFSTLEIQRTEQGDSAMYLCASSWGGRTDTQYFGPGTRLTVL.

CDR3 sequence (DNA): TGCAGCGTCCAGGACAGTGGAAACACCGGGGAGCTGTTTTTT. Translation: CSVQDSGNTGELFF. J is TRBJ2-2 and V is TRBV29-1; tentative D call: TRBD1 (6 bases). V shed 6 bases and J shed 2 bases, with 13 bases lying between them. The CDR3 has 14 amino acids. Germline lookup yields CDR1 SQVTM and CDR2 ANQGSEA.

This chain joins TRBV5-1 and TRBJ2-7; D is possibly TRBD1 or TRBD2 (6 bases each). The CDR3 sequence is 13 residues long. V was trimmed by 0 bases and J by 9 bases, leaving 13 bases between them. Germline V gives CDR1 SGHRS, CDR2 YFSETQ. The CDR3 DNA is TGCGCCAGCAGCTTGGATTTCGGGGGCGGGCAGTACGTC. It yields the protein CASSLDFGGGQYV.

Only a few counts were recorded for this clonotype. The chain couples TRBV4-3 to TRBJ2-5; a possible D gene is TRBD1 (5 bases). The V gene's germline CDR1 is LGHNA and CDR2 YSLEER. The CDR3 runs to 16 residues. The V end was cut by 0 bases, the J end by 3 bases, with 14 bases between. For the CDR3, the DNA is TGCGCCAGCAGCCAAGATAATCGAGGCAGGGAAGAGACCCAGTACTTC. Amino acids: CASSQDNRGREETQYF.

The rearrangement uses TRBV12-3 or TRBV12-4 and TRBJ1-1; D remains ambiguous. Trimming shortened V by 7 bases and J by 0 bases, and 30 bases separated the two germline ends. This CDR3 is built from 20 residues. This CDR3 reads CASILLLSTDPKIMNTEAFF. DNA for the CDR3: TGTGCCAGCATCCTCCTACTATCCACTGACCCTAAGATAATGAACACTGAAGCTTTCTTT.

This chain joins TRBV24-1 and TRBJ2-5; 8 bases line up with TRBD2. CDR1 and CDR2 from the germline V gene are KGHDR and SFDVKD. Germline trimming cut 7 bases from V and 6 bases from J; bases unmatched to any gene: 6. The CDR3 is made up of 13 amino acids. CDR3 sequence (DNA): TGTGCCACCAGCGACGGGGGGGCCAAGACCCAGTACTTC. Its translation is CATSDGGAKTQYF.

This clonotype was seen more than once but under ten times. V gene TRBV3-1 combines with J gene TRBJ1-2; D ambiguous. The CDR3 contains 13 residues. V was pared by 1 base and J by 8 bases, with 11 bases between. The germline V gene encodes CDR1 LGHDT and CDR2 YNNKEL (reference sequence). CDR3 protein: CASSQASAVGYTF. CDR3 in DNA: TGTGCCAGCAGCCAAGCGAGCGCAGTCGGCTACACCTTC. Based on the CDR3 plus reference TRBV3-1 and TRBJ1-2, the full variable domain is DTAVSQTPKYLVTQMGNDKSIKCEQNLGHDTMYWYKQDSKKFLKIMFSYNNKELIINETVPNRFSPKSPDKAHLNLHINSLELGDSAVYFCASSQASAVGYTFGSGTRLTVV.

The chain has TRBV12-3 or TRBV12-4 and TRBJ2-1; no firm D call. This CDR3 region has 11 residues. Trimming stripped 3 bases from V and 10 bases from J, with 7 bases between. CDR3: CASSLRAEQFF. The CDR3 coding sequence is TGTGCCAGCAGTTTGAGAGCGGAGCAGTTCTTC.

The chain joins TRBV9 to TRBJ2-1; D is ambiguous. The V gene's germline CDR1 is SGDLS and CDR2 YYNGEE. The CDR3 extends over 11 amino acids. V was clipped by 0 bases and J by 13 bases, with 8 bases between them. The CDR3 DNA is TGTGCCAGCAGCGTAGGCCAGAGACAGTTCTTC. Amino acid sequence: CASSVGQRQFF.

This clonotype has more than one count but fewer than ten. The CDR3 reads CSARARASNYGYTF. CDR3 sequence (DNA): TGCAGTGCTAGGGCAAGGGCGTCTAACTATGGCTACACCTTC. The gene calls are TRBV20-1 and TRBJ1-2; D not resolved. The CDR3 is 14 amino acids. Trimming shortened V by 3 bases and J by 0 bases, and 11 bases separated the two germline ends. Germline loops: CDR1 DFQATT, CDR2 SNEGSKA (reference sequence).

This clonotype was seen only a few times. V gene TRBV20-1 combines with J gene TRBJ2-2, with 9 bases matching TRBD1. The CDR3 has 17 residues. Trimming cost V 0 bases and J 6 bases; bases outside gene matches: 11. Germline loops: CDR1 DFQATT, CDR2 SNEGSKA (reference sequence). The CDR3 sequence: CSARDRWGQGLSGELFF. The CDR3 DNA is TGCAGTGCTAGAGATCGATGGGGACAGGGTCTTTCCGGGGAGCTGTTTTTT.

V is TRBV7-3 and J is TRBJ2-2; 9 positions match TRBD2. This CDR3 comprises 15 residues. V trimming: 5 bases; J trimming: 6 bases; junction bases outside the gene matches: 7. CDR1 SGHTA and CDR2 FQGTGA come from the germline V gene. The CDR3 nucleotides are TGTGCCAGCAGCGTGGGACTAGCTTACTCCGGGGAGCTGTTTTTT. Its protein is CASSVGLAYSGELFF.

This clonotype appeared a few times. CDR3 region: CASAREQPQHF. The CDR3 region has the DNA TGTGCCAGCGCGCGGGAGCAGCCCCAGCATTTT. The rearrangement joins TRBV2 to TRBJ1-5; D is unresolved. Germline values: CDR1 SNHLY, CDR2 FYNNEI. Trimming took 8 bases from V and 7 from J, leaving 9 bases between them. The CDR3 is 11 amino acids. Combining the CDR3 with reference TRBV2 and TRBJ1-5 gives the whole variable domain EPEVTQTPSHQVTQMGQEVILRCVPISNHLYFYWYRQILGQKVEFLVSFYNNEISEKSEIFDDQFSVERPDGSNFTLKIRSTKLEDSAMYFCASAREQPQHFGDGTRLSIL.

This clonotype was counted between two and nine times. This chain links TRBV2 with TRBJ1-1; 8 nucleotides match TRBD1. The CDR3 is 15 residues long. From germline, CDR1 is SNHLY and CDR2 FYNNEI. V lost 3 bases, J lost 4 bases, and 7 bases stayed unmatched. The CDR3 bases are TGTGCCAGCAGTGACCCACAGGGGGACGGCACTGAAGCTTTCTTT. Amino acid sequence: CASSDPQGDGTEAFF. Complete variable domain (other parts from reference TRBV2 and TRBJ1-1): EPEVTQTPSHQVTQMGQEVILRCVPISNHLYFYWYRQILGQKVEFLVSFYNNEISEKSEIFDDQFSVERPDGSNFTLKIRSTKLEDSAMYFCASSDPQGDGTEAFFGQGTRLTVV.

CDR3 in DNA: TGTGCCAGCAGTGAGGGACTTAACACCGGGGAGCTGTTTTTT. It translates to CASSEGLNTGELFF. This chain connects TRBV6-4 to TRBJ2-2; possible D gene TRBD2, 6 bases. This CDR3 is 14 amino acids long. V lost 3 bases, J lost 2 bases, and 7 bases lay in between. Germline CDR1 is MRHNA and CDR2 is SNTAGT.

This clonotype was detected ten times or more. This chain connects TRBV30 to TRBJ2-7; a weak D match, TRBD2 (6 bases). The CDR3 loop spans 14 amino acids. V was clipped by 5 bases and J by 6 bases, with 20 bases between them. Germline CDR1 and CDR2: GTSNPN and SVGIG (reference sequence). Here the CDR3 DNA reads TGTGCCTGGGGTGGGGCAGGAGGGCGAGGCGAGCAGTACTTC. It translates to CAWGGAGGRGEQYF.

J is TRBJ2-7 and V is TRBV4-3; D possibly corresponds to TRBD2 (6 bases). Trimming removed 5 bases at V and 6 bases at J, with 14 bases between. The germline V gene has CDR1 LGHNA and CDR2 YSLEER. The CDR3 totals 13 residues. CDR3: CASSAQTSFEQYF. CDR3 bases: TGCGCCAGCAGCGCCCAAACTAGCTTCGAGCAGTACTTC.

This clonotype was seen a handful of times. The chain is built from TRBV11-2 and TRBJ2-5; D may be TRBD2 (6 bases). Germline assignment: CDR1 SGHAT and CDR2 FQNNGV. CDR3 length equals 18 residues. V was pared by 5 bases and J by 1 base, with 23 bases between. The CDR3 reads CASSPGVAARRRQETQYF. The CDR3 DNA is TGTGCCAGCAGCCCTGGCGTAGCGGCTAGGCGCCGCCAAGAGACCCAGTACTTC.

This clonotype was counted between two and nine times. For the CDR3, the DNA is TGTGCCAGTAGTATAGCGGGGAGCACAGATACGCAGTATTTT. Protein: CASSIAGSTDTQYF. This chain uses TRBV19 with TRBJ2-3, with D possibly matching TRBD2 (5 bases). The CDR3 spans 14 residues. Germline V gene sequence: CDR1 LNHDA, CDR2 SQIVND (reference sequence). The V and J ends lost 1 base and 0 bases respectively, with 5 bases between them.

This clonotype was recorded a few times. DNA for the CDR3: TGTGCCAGCAGCCCAGGACAGTACAATGAGCAGTTCTTC. Translating it yields CASSPGQYNEQFF. The chain couples TRBV7-7 to TRBJ2-1, with D possibly being TRBD1 (6 bases). V lost 5 bases, J lost 4 bases, and 9 bases lay in between. The CDR3 spans 13 residues. The germline V gene encodes CDR1 SSHAT and CDR2 FNYEAQ (reference sequence).

The CDR3 is CASSWEGRGYTF. DNA for the CDR3: TGTGCCAGCAGCTGGGAAGGACGGGGCTACACCTTC. This chain joins TRBV5-4 and TRBJ1-2; D call uncertain. Germline-derived CDR1 and CDR2 are SGHNT and YYREEE (reference sequence). The CDR3 spans 12 residues. V was pared by 3 bases and J by 8 bases, with 11 bases between.

This clonotype was detected a few times. V and J are TRBV20-1 and TRBJ1-2, with D perhaps TRBD1 (5 bases). Germline assignment: CDR1 DFQATT and CDR2 SNEGSKA (reference sequence). Trimming shortened V by 6 bases and J by 5 bases, and 16 bases separated the two germline ends. This CDR3 has 13 amino acids. The CDR3 loop is CSANVGGKYGYTF. CDR3 nucleotide sequence: TGCAGTGCGAACGTCGGGGGGAAGTATGGCTACACCTTC.

This clonotype has only a few counts. This sequence joins TRBV4-3 and TRBJ2-5; 8 bases agree with TRBD2. J gave up 5 bases and V 0 bases, and 8 bases lay outside the gene matches. CDR3 length: 16 amino acids. Per germline, CDR1 LGHNA and CDR2 YSLEER. The CDR3 DNA reads as TGCGCCAGCAGCCAAGATCCGGGACTAGGGGTGGAGACCCAGTACTTC. Encoded protein: CASSQDPGLGVETQYF.

The chain carries TRBV12-3 or TRBV12-4 and TRBJ2-3; TRBD2 aligns across 10 bases. The CDR3 is 16 residues long. V gave up 4 bases and J gave up 0 bases; unmatched junction bases: 4. The CDR3 bases are TGTGCCAGCAGTTCGCGGACTAGCGGAAGCACAGATACGCAGTATTTT. It is translated as CASSSRTSGSTDTQYF.

This clonotype was observed a handful of times. The chain couples TRBV10-3 to TRBJ2-3; D is perhaps TRBD1 (6 bases). V was shortened by 11 bases and J by 3 bases, with 15 bases between the two germline ends. CDR3 length: 13 residues. Germline CDR1 and CDR2: ENHRY and SYGVKD. Written as DNA, the CDR3 is TGTGCCGCCTCAGGGGAGTCGACAGATACGCAGTATTTT. Translation: CAASGESTDTQYF.

This chain joins TRBV10-3 and TRBJ2-1, with D possibly being TRBD1 (5 bases). Trimming removed 3 bases from V and 9 bases from J, with 18 bases in between. Germline CDR1 ENHRY, CDR2 SYGVKD. The CDR3 sequence is 15 residues long. The CDR3: CAISEQASQPSEQFF. The CDR3 DNA reads TGTGCCATCAGTGAACAGGCCAGTCAACCATCTGAGCAGTTCTTC.